This T cell receptor (beta chain) emerged from a study of blood T cell repertoires in COVID-19. The overall study: Spain, Italy and the United States supplied samples that represented acute and convalescent COVID-19. PBMCs, B-cell-depleted T cells, or T cells provided the cDNA or gDNA that made up the material.

Deletions cut 2 bases from V and 4 bases from J, with 9 bases between. The CDR3 is made up of 14 amino acids. Germline V lookup: CDR1 WNHNN, CDR2 SYGVQD (reference sequence). This clone came up many times. In the study's own analysis: Scientists estimated how many nucleated cells there were by amplifying reference gene primers. The assay was immunoSEQ multiplex PCR, and TCRdb's table has in-frame clones only and misses some. For V, J and clone size, that table is used; D and trimming come from the DNA. The top ten clones hold roughly 10% of a sample with 140,000 or so clones, about 79% of them seen once.

The chain uses TRBV10-1 and TRBJ2-1; D remains unclear. The clonotype was recovered from a man between 60 and 75 years old with active or convalescent COVID-19. Sequenced material: peripheral blood. The CDR3 nucleotides read TGCGCCAGCAGTGAGCTAGACCCATACAATGAGCAGTTCTTC. This translates into CASSELDPYNEQFF.